This T cell receptor beta chain was sequenced in a study of T cells in Graves' hyperthyroidism and ophthalmopathy. With regard to this clonotype: The antigen remains unidentified.

The definition of stable Graves' hyperthyroidism was no ophthalmopathy progression within 18 months. Recently diagnosed hyperthyroidism of less than 2 months' duration affected patients aged 18 to 65. The study, taken as a whole, reports: The majority of expanded thyroid clonotypes above 0.001 also appeared in blood. Before onset, by a median of around six months, the model predicted ophthalmopathy.

TCR beta CDR3 regions were amplified from RNA transcripts. RT-PCR in the first round (using the HTBI primer set) targeted the TCR CDR3. In TCRdb, the multiplex PCR reads were re-called with MiXCR into one record per CDR3 protein. This table has a few hundred thousand distinct CDR3 sequences, more than 45% appearing once. V gave up 6 bases and J gave up 8 bases, with 10 bases separating them. The CDR3 contains 11 residues. Germline V gene data show CDR1 as SGHVS and CDR2 as FQNEAQ. The sample consisted of peripheral blood or thyroid tissue (not recorded which). The TCR comes from a woman younger than 30 with Graves' hyperthyroidism. The chain uses TRBV7-8 and TRBJ1-1, with D hard to call. CDR3 sequence reads: CASSLSWEAFF. The DNA of the CDR3 is TGTGCCAGCAGTCTCTCCTGGGAAGCTTTCTTT.